This T cell receptor (beta chain) was sequenced in a study of blood T cell repertoires in COVID-19. Study details: Samples taken during acute and convalescent COVID-19 were collected in the United States, Italy and Spain. PBMCs, B-cell-depleted T cells, or T cells provided the cDNA or gDNA that made up the material.

CDR3 size: 14 residues. Germline CDR1 SGDLS, CDR2 YYNGEE. Trimming stripped 4 bases from V and 5 bases from J, with 16 bases between. Followed over time, Seattle patients had been enrolled while infection was active. Per the original methods: Estimation of nucleated cell counts was performed using reference gene primer amplification. Clones were read by immunoSEQ multiplex PCR, and TCRdb kept only the in-frame ones, dropping some. V and J calls and clone size come straight from that table; D and trimming were deduced from the DNA. The repertoire holds about 330,000 clones, with 87% as singletons. The chain recombines TRBV9 with TRBJ2-7; D may be TRBD2 (6 bases). Material: peripheral blood. This clonotype was sampled from a man aged 25-45 years with COVID-19, enrolled during active disease. CDR3 DNA: TGTGCCAGCAGCCCTCACCTACTAGCACACGAGCAGTACTTC. Residues: CASSPHLLAHEQYF.